The entry below describes one T cell receptor beta chain. As yet, its antigen is unknown. Assay: immunoSEQ multiplex PCR; the TCRdb copy retains only in-frame clones and omits some. The sample has 250,000 to 400,000 clones; about nine tenths are singletons. This entry is derived from a study of cytomegalovirus exposure and HLA in healthy donors. V shed 0 bases and J shed 2 bases, with 5 bases lying between them. This CDR3 comprises 14 residues. Germline values: CDR1 SGDLS, CDR2 YYNGEE. The study, taken as a whole, reports: Reports credit the classifier with highly specific, highly sensitive diagnosis of cytomegalovirus status. One later analysis, an examination of the 120 or so validation repertoires, found that first-cohort TCR clusters tended to co-occur in them. The study labeled around 160 TCR beta chains cytomegalovirus-associated. TCR sequences were mostly rare, though some public TCRs occurred in many donors.

The chain combines TRBV9 with TRBJ2-2; D gene unclear. The sample was PBMCs. This receptor was obtained from a woman in her twenties or thirties in good health and CMV-seropositive. DNA of the CDR3: TGTGCCAGCAGCGTAGGCCCCAACACCGGGGAGCTGTTTTTT. Amino acid sequence: CASSVGPNTGELFF.